The 19 T cell receptor beta chains given below trace back to one sample, sequenced in a study of human CD8 memory T cell subsets. Production of TCR beta libraries used UMI-labeled 5' RACE as the method. TCRdb reprocessed the 5' RACE reads, keeping one entry per CDR3 protein, no DNA. The table for this sample gives 4,200 or so distinct CDR3 sequences. The sample consisted of CD8+ T cells from PBMCs. These receptors were taken from a human donor in good health.

This clonotype is labeled medium-sized based on frequency. This sequence joins TRBV28 and TRBJ2-3. This CDR3 is 15 amino acids long. The germline CDR1 and CDR2 sequences are MDHEN and SYDVKM. CDR3 loop: CASTARSDGTDTQYF.

This chain uses TRBV20-1 with TRBJ2-1; TCRdb's D gene call, TRBD2, goes unchecked for lack of DNA. This CDR3 region has 15 residues. Germline assignment: CDR1 DFQATT and CDR2 SNEGSKA (reference sequence). This chain's CDR3 is CSARDLVTDYNEQFF.

V and J are TRBV27 and TRBJ2-1. CDR1 and CDR2 from the germline V gene are MNHEY and SMNVEV (reference sequence). This CDR3 is built from 13 residues. The CDR3 region is CASRRRLFYEQFF.

The rearrangement links TRBV20-1 to TRBJ2-1; TCRdb returns TRBD2, unconfirmable since there is no DNA. There are 14 residues in the CDR3. CDR1 and CDR2 from the germline V gene are DFQATT and SNEGSKA (reference sequence). CDR3 in amino acids: CSVPTSRTYNEQFF.

The genes are TRBV5-1 and TRBJ2-2. This CDR3 region has 14 residues. CDR1 SGHRS and CDR2 YFSETQ come from the germline V gene. CDR3 sequence: CASSALKNTGELFF. The entire variable domain, with the rest obtained from reference TRBV5-1 and TRBJ2-2, is as follows: KAGVTQTPRYLIKTRGQQVTLSCSPISGHRSVSWYQQTPGQGLQFLFEYFSETQRNKGNFPGRFSGRQFSNSRSEMNVSTLELGDSALYLCASSALKNTGELFFGEGSRLTVL.

Here the CDR3 reads CASSHTTGQETQYF. This chain connects TRBV3-1 to TRBJ2-5; TCRdb lists TRBD1, though no DNA is available to test this call. In germline, CDR1 is LGHDT, CDR2 YNNKEL (reference sequence). The CDR3 length is 14 residues.

The CDR3 sequence is CSAPTGTSGSGEQYF. The V and J genes are TRBV20-1 and TRBJ2-7; the TCRdb call, TRBD2, lacks DNA for checking. CDR1 is DFQATT, CDR2 SNEGSKA, per germline (reference sequence). The CDR3 runs 15 residues.

The chain uses TRBV5-1 and TRBJ2-1; TCRdb picks TRBD1, but there is no DNA to check that call. The CDR3 runs to 12 residues. Germline V lookup: CDR1 SGHRS, CDR2 YFSETQ. CDR3 protein: CASSQGYNEQFF.

Its frequency marks this clonotype as medium-sized. This sequence joins TRBV4-2 and TRBJ2-3. Germline V CDR1 and CDR2: LGHNA, YNFKEQ. This CDR3 region has 14 residues. This CDR3 is CASSANIGPDTQYF.

This rearrangement joins TRBV6-5 to TRBJ2-1; the TCRdb D gene call, TRBD1, has no DNA to confirm it. CDR1 is MNHEY, CDR2 SVGAGI, per germline. The CDR3 totals 12 residues. The CDR3 region is CASSWDGNEQFF.

The chain links TRBV6-6 to TRBJ2-1. This CDR3 has 12 residues. Germline loops: CDR1 MNHNY, CDR2 SVGAGI (reference sequence). The chain's CDR3 is CASSRPYNEQFF.

V is TRBV28 and J is TRBJ1-5; the TRBD1 assignment by TCRdb is unverifiable without DNA. The CDR3 extends over 15 amino acids. CDR1 and CDR2 from the germline V gene are MDHEN and SYDVKM. CDR3 protein: CASSLLGQGGQPQHF.

The gene calls are TRBV21-1 and TRBJ1-5; lacking DNA, the TRBD1 call made by TCRdb goes unchecked. TRBV21-1 has pseudogene status. This CDR3 region has 20 residues. The CDR3 loop reads CASSKFEGQGAFYSNQPQHF.

In terms of frequency, this clonotype is medium-sized (0.01 to 0.1%). This chain joins TRBV27 and TRBJ2-7; the TRBD1 assignment by TCRdb is unverifiable without DNA. Germline V gene data show CDR1 as MNHEY and CDR2 as SMNVEV (reference sequence). CDR3 length: 13 residues. The CDR3 reads CASSFPGPYEQYF.

The chain is built from TRBV7-2 and TRBJ2-1; without DNA, the TCRdb call of TRBD1 cannot be checked. Germline loops: CDR1 SGHTA, CDR2 FQGNSA. The CDR3 runs to 14 residues. The CDR3 spells CASSLVGDLNEQFF. The full variable domain, its missing parts supplied by reference TRBV7-2 and TRBJ2-1, is GAGVSQSPSNKVTEKGKDVELRCDPISGHTALYWYRQSLGQGLEFLIYFQGNSAPDKSGLPSDRFSAERTGGSVSTLTIQRTQQEDSAVYLCASSLVGDLNEQFFGPGTRLTVL.

This clonotype is labeled medium-sized based on frequency. CDR3 in amino acids: CASSQGLRKGGYTF. The V gene is TRBV4-2, the J gene TRBJ1-2. This CDR3 spans 14 amino acids. The germline gives CDR1 LGHNA, CDR2 YNFKEQ.

The chain employs TRBV7-8 and TRBJ1-1. Looked up from germline, CDR1 is SGHVS and CDR2 is FQNEAQ. This CDR3 is built from 11 residues. CDR3 in amino acids: CASSSARKAFF.

The V call is TRBV6-2 or TRBV6-3, the J call TRBJ2-7; TCRdb's D gene call, TRBD2, goes unchecked for lack of DNA. The CDR3 runs 15 residues. Germline V lookup: CDR1 MNHEY, CDR2 SVGEGT. The CDR3 is CASSYSGTSGYEQYF.

The chain links TRBV7-8 to TRBJ1-5. The CDR3 loop spans 13 amino acids. Germline V gene sequence: CDR1 SGHVS, CDR2 FQNEAQ. The CDR3 loop is CASSPGGNQPQHF.